One and the same sample provided the 6 T cell receptor beta chains below, sequenced in a study of technical replicates of blood from several donors. TCRdb's copy holds only in-frame clones and misses some; the assay was immunoSEQ multiplex PCR. The sample includes about 95,000 clones, approximately 95% of them seen just once. The material sequenced was T cells isolated from PBMCs. The receptors here all came from a human donor in good health.

V is TRBV30 and J is TRBJ2-2, with 7 positions matching TRBD2. The CDR3 contains 14 residues. V lost 2 bases and J lost 6; bases outside the gene matches: 6. Germline lookup yields CDR1 GTSNPN and CDR2 SVGIG (reference sequence). CDR3 in DNA: TGTGCCTGGAGTCCTACTAGCGTGGCCGGGGAGCTGTTTTTT. Protein: CAWSPTSVAGELFF.

The V gene is TRBV28, the J gene TRBJ1-5; D remains ambiguous. Trimming cost V 5 bases and J 2 bases, with 13 bases left between them. This CDR3 region has 15 residues. The germline V gene has CDR1 MDHEN and CDR2 SYDVKM. The CDR3 sequence: CASSPSVAGNQPQHF. The CDR3 DNA is TGTGCCAGCAGTCCTTCCGTAGCAGGCAATCAGCCCCAGCATTTT.

The chain has TRBV9 and TRBJ2-5; no clear D. Germline assignment: CDR1 SGDLS and CDR2 YYNGEE. This CDR3 has 12 amino acids. V was trimmed by 0 bases and J by 5 bases, leaving 5 bases between them. CDR3 in DNA: TGTGCCAGCAGCGTAGGAGAGGAGACCCAGTACTTC. This encodes CASSVGEETQYF.

V is TRBV7-9 and J is TRBJ2-1, with 9 bases fitting TRBD2. Germline CDR1 is SEHNR and CDR2 is FQNEAQ (reference sequence). The CDR3 totals 15 residues. Germline trimming cut 10 bases from V and 6 bases from J; bases unmatched to any gene: 13. CDR3 loop: CATRHRSGSANEQFF. CDR3 DNA: TGTGCCACCCGTCATCGTAGCGGGAGCGCCAATGAGCAGTTCTTC. Supplemented by reference TRBV7-9 and TRBJ2-1, the full variable domain reads DTGVSQNPRHKITKRGQNVTFRCDPISEHNRLYWYRQTLGQGPEFLTYFQNEAQLEKSRLLSDRFSAERPKGSFSTLEIQRTEQGDSAMYLCATRHRSGSANEQFFGPGTRLTVL.

The rearrangement links TRBV7-9 to TRBJ2-5, with D maybe TRBD1 (6 bases). This CDR3 is 14 amino acids long. Trimming took off 4 bases at V and 5 bases at J, with 14 bases between the two ends. Germline values: CDR1 SEHNR, CDR2 FQNEAQ (reference sequence). The CDR3 loop is CASSYIQGWETQYF. The CDR3 DNA reads as TGTGCCAGCAGCTATATACAGGGATGGGAGACCCAGTACTTC.

This clone appeared once. The gene calls are TRBV6-5 and TRBJ1-1, with TRBD1 matching 7 bases. Looked up from germline, CDR1 is MNHEY and CDR2 is SVGAGI. This CDR3 spans 14 amino acids. V gave up 5 bases and J gave up 4 bases; unmatched junction bases: 7. The CDR3 protein is CASSLTGSTTEAFF. CDR3 DNA sequence: TGTGCCAGCAGTCTGACAGGGTCGACCACTGAAGCTTTCTTT.